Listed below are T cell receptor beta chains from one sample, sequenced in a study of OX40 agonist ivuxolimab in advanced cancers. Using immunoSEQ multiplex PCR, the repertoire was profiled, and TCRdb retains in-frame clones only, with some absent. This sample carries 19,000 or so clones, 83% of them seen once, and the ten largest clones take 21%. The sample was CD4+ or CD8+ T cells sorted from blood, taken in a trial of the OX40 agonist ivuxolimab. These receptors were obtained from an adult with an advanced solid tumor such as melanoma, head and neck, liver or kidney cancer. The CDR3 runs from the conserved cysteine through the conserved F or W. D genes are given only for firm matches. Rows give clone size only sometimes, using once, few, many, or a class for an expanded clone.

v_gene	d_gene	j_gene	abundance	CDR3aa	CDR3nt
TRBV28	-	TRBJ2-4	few	CASSPTGTGDIQYF	TGTGCCAGCAGTCCGACAGGGACGGGAGACATTCAGTACTTC
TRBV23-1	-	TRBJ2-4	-	CASSQCVLLAKNIQYF	TGCGCCAGCAGTCAATGCGTGCTTCTAGCCAAAAACATTCAGTACTTC
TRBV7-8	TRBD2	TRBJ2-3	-	CASSLAATSGTDTQYF	TGTGCCAGCAGCTTAGCTGCAACTAGCGGGACAGATACGCAGTATTTT
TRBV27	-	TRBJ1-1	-	CASTQQGRNTEAFF	TGTGCCAGCACCCAACAGGGAAGGAACACTGAAGCTTTCTTT
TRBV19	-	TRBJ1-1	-	CASSGTVITEAFF	TGTGCCAGTAGTGGGACGGTGATCACTGAAGCTTTCTTT
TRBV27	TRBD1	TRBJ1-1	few	CASSFRTGVTEAFF	TGTGCCAGCAGTTTCCGGACAGGGGTCACTGAAGCTTTCTTT
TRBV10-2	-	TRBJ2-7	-	CASSEDGGGSYEQYF	TGCGCCAGCAGTGAGGACGGCGGAGGCTCCTACGAGCAGTATTTC
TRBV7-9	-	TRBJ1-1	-	CASSPATEAFF	TGTGCCAGCAGCCCTGCTACTGAAGCTTTCTTT
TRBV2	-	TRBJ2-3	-	CASSPEPRTNQDIFKGDTQYF	TGTGCCAGCAGTCCCGAACCCCGGACAAATCAAGACATCTTTAAGGGGGATACGCAGTATTTT
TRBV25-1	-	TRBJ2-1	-	CASRVTHEQFF	TGTGCCAGCAGAGTCACTCATGAGCAGTTCTTC
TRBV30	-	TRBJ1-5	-	CAWSPEGGQPQHF	TGTGCCTGGAGTCCTGAGGGGGGTCAGCCCCAGCATTTT
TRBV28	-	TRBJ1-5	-	CASSWGPRNQPQHF	TGTGCCAGCAGTTGGGGGCCGCGGAATCAGCCCCAGCATTTT
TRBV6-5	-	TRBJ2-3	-	CASSYLPIGGTDTQYF	TGTGCCAGCAGTTACCTTCCGATCGGGGGCACAGATACGCAGTATTTT
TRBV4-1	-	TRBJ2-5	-	CASSHQETQYF	TGCGCCAGCAGCCACCAAGAGACCCAGTACTTC
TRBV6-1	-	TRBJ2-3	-	CASSEALGDPRPQYF	TGTGCCAGCAGTGAAGCGCTAGGGGACCCGCGACCGCAGTATTTT
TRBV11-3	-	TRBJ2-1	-	CASSLQGAREGNEQFF	TGTGCCAGCAGCTTACAGGGGGCGCGGGAGGGCAATGAGCAGTTCTTC
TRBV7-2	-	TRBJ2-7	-	CASSFRRYDRTSYEQYF	TGTGCCAGCAGCTTCCGAAGGTACGATAGGACCTCCTACGAGCAGTACTTC
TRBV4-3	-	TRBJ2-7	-	CASSPYLEASVYEQYF	TGCGCCAGCAGCCCCTATCTGGAGGCCTCGGTCTACGAGCAGTACTTC
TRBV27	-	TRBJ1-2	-	CASSSDRANYGYTF	TGTGCCAGCAGCTCCGACAGAGCCAACTATGGCTACACCTTC
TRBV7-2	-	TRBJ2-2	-	CASSVETGELFF	TGTGCCAGCAGCGTCGAAACCGGGGAGCTGTTTTTT
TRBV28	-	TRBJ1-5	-	CASMFAALDNQPQHF	TGTGCCAGCATGTTCGCGGCCCTTGACAATCAGCCCCAGCATTTT
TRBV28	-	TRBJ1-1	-	CASSLKTLEAFF	TGTGCCAGCAGTTTAAAGACACTCGAAGCTTTCTTT
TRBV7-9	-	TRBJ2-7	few	CASSSLYEQYF	TGTGCCAGCAGCTCCCTTTACGAGCAGTACTTC